The 30 T cell receptor beta chains below all came from one sample that was sequenced in a study of T cells in Graves' hyperthyroidism and ophthalmopathy (dated by TCRdb to between 2018 and 2021). Library preparation was by multiplex PCR. The reads were generated on an Illumina HiSeq 2000. Amplification of TCR beta CDR3 regions was carried out from RNA transcripts. The TCR CDR3 was subjected to a first round of RT-PCR using the HTBI primer set and the Qiagen OneStep RT-PCR kit. The public reads were run again by TCRdb, first through fastp at Q25 and then through MiXCR, and only productive beta chains were kept. One record per CDR3 amino acid sequence lists the most common genes and DNA. This sample holds hundreds of thousands of distinct CDR3 sequences; less than 15% were observed only once. In total, the top ten clones hold about 14% of the sample. The sequenced sample consisted of blood. Receptors were obtained from a woman in her 40s with Graves' hyperthyroidism.

This clonotype came up many times. V usage is TRBV28 and J usage is TRBJ1-1; D is unclear. The CDR3 is 13 amino acids. Per germline, CDR1 MDHEN and CDR2 SYDVKM. Between the trimmed V and J ends, which lost 7 bases and 4 bases, there was a span of 13 bases. CDR3 residues: CASKGESGTEAFF. In DNA, the CDR3 is TGTGCCAGCAAGGGAGAGTCGGGCACTGAAGCTTTCTTT.

There are many counts of this clonotype. This sequence joins TRBV28 and TRBJ2-3; a possible D gene is TRBD2 (5 bases). The CDR3 runs 16 residues. Germline CDR1 reads MDHEN; CDR2 reads SYDVKM. V was cut by 8 bases and J by 1 base, with 19 bases left in between. CDR3 DNA sequence: TGTGCCAGCCTTTTTGAAGGAGGCACACGCACAGATACGCAGTATTTT. Translation gives CASLFEGGTRTDTQYF.

This clonotype has a count of ten or more. The gene calls are TRBV7-2 and TRBJ2-1, with a tentative D call TRBD2 (5 bases). Germline assignment: CDR1 SGHTA and CDR2 FQGNSA. V was trimmed by 0 bases and J by 0 bases, leaving 9 bases between them. The CDR3 runs 16 residues. The CDR3 region has the DNA TGTGCCAGCAGCTTAGCTGGAGGCGCCTCCTACAATGAGCAGTTCTTC. Protein product: CASSLAGGASYNEQFF.

This clonotype was seen at least ten times. The V gene is TRBV11-3, the J gene TRBJ2-7; perhaps D is TRBD1 or TRBD2 (5 bases each). The CDR3 is made up of 15 amino acids. Germline CDR1 is SGHNT and CDR2 is YENEEA. V dropped 1 base and J dropped 7 bases, with 17 bases sitting between them. CDR3 protein: CASSLGGRDSGEQYF. The CDR3 DNA follows: TGTGCCAGCAGCTTAGGGGGCAGAGATTCGGGAGAGCAGTACTTC.

This clonotype was found many times. The V gene is TRBV27, the J gene TRBJ1-1; 9 nucleotides agree with TRBD1. The CDR3 length is 15 residues. CDR1 and CDR2 (germline): MNHEY, SMNVEV (reference sequence). Trimming cost V 0 bases and J 4 bases; bases outside gene matches: 3. The CDR3 loop reads CASSLSRTGATEAFF. The DNA of the CDR3 is TGTGCCAGCAGTTTATCCCGGACAGGGGCCACTGAAGCTTTCTTT.

V is TRBV10-2 and J is TRBJ1-6, with D possibly being TRBD1 (5 bases). Germline V CDR1 and CDR2: WSHSY, SAAADI. Trimming stripped 6 bases from V and 8 bases from J, with 14 bases between. The CDR3 spans 14 residues. DNA of the CDR3: TGCGCCAGCAGGGAACAGAGGGGCGATTCACCCCTCCACTTT. It codes for CASREQRGDSPLHF.

This clonotype was detected ten times or more. The rearrangement joins TRBV20-1 to TRBJ2-3; 13 positions match TRBD2. Germline V gene data show CDR1 as DFQATT and CDR2 as SNEGSKA (reference sequence). The V gene end was trimmed by 3 bases and the J gene end by 5 bases; junction bases not matched to a gene: 5. The CDR3 extends over 15 amino acids. This CDR3 reads CSASVTSGRRDTQYF. The CDR3 DNA reads TGCAGTGCTAGCGTGACTAGCGGGAGGAGAGATACGCAGTATTTT.

The chain joins TRBV7-6 to TRBJ2-1; D not resolved. In germline, CDR1 is SGHVS, CDR2 FNYEAQ. This CDR3 is 16 amino acids long. V dropped 1 base and J dropped 4 bases, with 14 bases sitting between them. CDR3 sequence: CASSLGGGGVYNEQFF. CDR3 coding DNA: TGTGCCAGCAGCTTAGGTGGTGGTGGTGTATACAATGAGCAGTTCTTC.

In its sample, this clonotype was seen many times. This sequence joins TRBV5-1 and TRBJ2-3, with 10 bases aligning to TRBD2. With 4 bases clipped from V and 4 bases from J, the junction kept 6 bases outside the gene matches. The CDR3 contains 15 residues. CDR1 is SGHRS, CDR2 YFSETQ, per germline. The CDR3 reads CASSELAGYADTQYF. The CDR3 DNA reads TGCGCCAGCAGCGAACTAGCGGGATACGCAGATACGCAGTATTTT. The full variable domain, completed using reference TRBV5-1 and TRBJ2-3, is KAGVTQTPRYLIKTRGQQVTLSCSPISGHRSVSWYQQTPGQGLQFLFEYFSETQRNKGNFPGRFSGRQFSNSRSEMNVSTLELGDSALYLCASSELAGYADTQYFGPGTRLTVL.

The J gene is TRBJ2-7, the V gene TRBV7-9; D may be TRBD1 (6 bases). Germline CDR1 and CDR2: SEHNR and FQNEAQ (reference sequence). V was trimmed by 2 bases and J by 4 bases, leaving 9 bases between them. CDR3 length equals 13 residues. The CDR3 DNA reads TGTGCCAGCAGCTTACAGGGGCAATACGAGCAGTACTTC. Protein product: CASSLQGQYEQYF.

This clonotype was counted a few times. The V gene is TRBV6-2 or TRBV6-3, the J gene TRBJ2-7; maybe TRBD2 (5 bases). Per germline, CDR1 MNHEY and CDR2 SVGEGT. V lost 3 bases and J 2 bases, leaving 11 bases between the germline ends. The CDR3 is 14 residues long. This CDR3 reads CASSYLQLAYEQYF. DNA of the CDR3: TGTGCCAGCAGTTATTTACAACTAGCCTACGAGCAGTACTTC.

The CDR3 DNA reads as TGTGCCAGCAGCTTACAGGGCGGTGGCGAGCAGTACTTC. Encoded protein: CASSLQGGGEQYF. The V gene is TRBV2, the J gene TRBJ2-7; D perhaps matches TRBD1 (6 bases). The CDR3 totals 13 residues. CDR1 is SNHLY, CDR2 FYNNEI, per germline. V dropped 6 bases and J dropped 6 bases, with 15 bases sitting between them.

This clonotype was observed many times. The chain joins TRBV30 to TRBJ1-6; no firm D call. Trimming cost V 0 bases and J 7 bases, with 7 bases left between them. CDR1 is GTSNPN, CDR2 SVGIG, per germline (reference sequence). The CDR3 runs to 13 residues. The DNA for the CDR3 is TGTGCCTGGAGTGTCTACGAGAATTCACCCCTCCACTTT. Its translation: CAWSVYENSPLHF.

In this sample, this clonotype turned up many times. The gene calls are TRBV20-1 and TRBJ2-3; weak D call: TRBD2 (5 bases). CDR3 length: 12 residues. Germline lookup yields CDR1 DFQATT and CDR2 SNEGSKA (reference sequence). Trimming stripped 1 base from V and 5 bases from J, with 7 bases between. CDR3 DNA: TGCAGTGCTAGAGTCGGAGGAGATACGCAGTATTTT. It is translated as CSARVGGDTQYF.

This clonotype has ten or more counts. The CDR3 is CASSPTSVGSTEAFF. The CDR3 DNA sequence: TGTGCCAGCTCACCCACCTCGGTCGGTAGCACTGAAGCTTTCTTT. The chain has TRBV18 and TRBJ1-1; D not resolved. The CDR3 has 15 residues. V was shortened by 3 bases and J by 4 bases, with 15 bases between the two germline ends. The germline V gene encodes CDR1 KGHSH and CDR2 LQKENI.

This clonotype was counted between two and nine times. The chain couples TRBV27 to TRBJ2-7; 7 bases align to TRBD1. The CDR3 is 13 amino acids. In germline, CDR1 is MNHEY, CDR2 SMNVEV (reference sequence). With V trimmed by 6 bases and J by 2 bases, 4 bases remained unmatched. The CDR3 loop reads CASRKTGTYEQYF. The CDR3 region has the DNA TGTGCCAGCAGGAAGACAGGGACCTACGAGCAGTACTTC.

This clonotype appeared many times. The rearrangement links TRBV7-9 to TRBJ2-7; D ambiguous. CDR3 length equals 14 residues. V lost 5 bases, J lost 3 bases, and 14 bases lay in between. Germline V gene lookup returns CDR1 SEHNR and CDR2 FQNEAQ (reference sequence). In DNA form, the CDR3 reads TGTGCCAGCAGCATATCTTCTAGATACTACGAGCAGTACTTC. Translation: CASSISSRYYEQYF.

This clonotype appeared many times. This chain joins TRBV15 and TRBJ2-1, with 11 bases that match TRBD1. Germline V gene data show CDR1 as LNHNV and CDR2 as YYDKDF (reference sequence). The CDR3 sequence is 14 residues long. The ends lost 8 bases at V and 8 bases at J; junction bases unmatched: 8. CDR3 nucleotides: TGTGCCACCCGTATCGGGACAGGGGGTCATGAGCAGTTCTTC. It is translated as CATRIGTGGHEQFF.

This sequence joins TRBV20-1 and TRBJ1-5; 8 positions match TRBD1. The length of the CDR3 is 17 residues. The J segment lost 1 base and the V segment lost 0 bases, leaving 8 bases of the junction unmatched. Germline assignment: CDR1 DFQATT and CDR2 SNEGSKA (reference sequence). The CDR3 is CSARDAGGQRSNQPQHF. In DNA form, the CDR3 reads TGCAGTGCTAGAGATGCAGGGGGCCAGAGGAGCAATCAGCCCCAGCATTTT.

The CDR3, as DNA: TGTGCCAGCAGTGAGTGGGGGCTCACTCAGCCCCAGCATTTT. This sequence encodes CASSEWGLTQPQHF. V usage is TRBV6-1 and J usage is TRBJ1-5; a possible D gene is TRBD1 (6 bases). Trimming took 3 bases from V and 6 from J, leaving 12 bases between them. This CDR3 is 14 amino acids long. Germline V gene lookup returns CDR1 MNHNS and CDR2 SASEGT.

This clonotype was recorded at least ten times. The chain combines TRBV9 with TRBJ1-6; D is undetermined. This CDR3 contains 15 residues. Per germline, CDR1 SGDLS and CDR2 YYNGEE. V was cut by 6 bases and J by 9 bases, with 19 bases left in between. CDR3: CASTQDGELGSPLHF. CDR3 DNA sequence: TGTGCCAGCACCCAGGACGGCGAACTAGGTTCACCCCTCCACTTT.

The CDR3 DNA reads TGTGCCAGCAGTTACCGGACGGAGCTCATGGAGACCCAGTACTTC. As protein: CASSYRTELMETQYF. V gene TRBV6-7 combines with J gene TRBJ2-5; D is ambiguous. TRBV6-7 is treated as an ORF (open reading frame) with a function not yet certain. Deletions cut 2 bases from V and 5 bases from J, with 15 bases between. This CDR3 contains 15 residues.

The V call is TRBV6-1, the J call TRBJ2-2, with TRBD2 matching over 9 bases. Trimming cost V 3 bases and J 4 bases; bases outside gene matches: 6. Germline loops: CDR1 MNHNS, CDR2 SASEGT. This CDR3 contains 16 residues. Written as DNA, the CDR3 is TGTGCCAGCAGTGATGATCTAGCGGGAAGCACCGGGGAGCTGTTTTTT. Encoded protein: CASSDDLAGSTGELFF.

This clonotype was seen at least ten times. The chain links TRBV18 to TRBJ2-1, with a possible D match to TRBD1 (6 bases). Trimming shortened V by 3 bases and J by 5 bases, and 11 bases separated the two germline ends. The CDR3 has 14 amino acids. Germline CDR1 KGHSH, CDR2 LQKENI. The CDR3 DNA follows: TGTGCCAGCTCACCCCGGGACACCCACAATGAGCAGTTCTTC. Translating it yields CASSPRDTHNEQFF.

This clonotype showed up just a few times. The chain couples TRBV4-1 to TRBJ2-7, with 9 bases that match TRBD1. The germline V gene encodes CDR1 MGHRA and CDR2 YSYEKL. This CDR3 has 15 residues. J lost 2 bases, V lost 4 bases, and 6 bases had no gene match. The CDR3 nucleotides read TGCGCCAGCAGCCTCGGGACAGGGCCTGCCTACGAGCAGTACTTC. As protein: CASSLGTGPAYEQYF.

This clonotype showed up just a few times. The chain has TRBV29-1 and TRBJ2-2; TRBD1 or TRBD2 may be the D gene (5 bases each). Germline lookup yields CDR1 SQVTM and CDR2 ANQGSEA. The CDR3 extends over 12 amino acids. The CDR3 protein is CIAGRNTGELFF. Written as DNA, the CDR3 is TGCATTGCAGGGAGGAACACCGGGGAGCTGTTTTTT.

As concerns this clonotype: A single base separates this from a much larger clone, so it may be a read error. The rearrangement joins TRBV7-9 to TRBJ2-1; 7 positions agree with TRBD2. V shed 8 bases and J 7 bases; nucleotides not matched to a gene: 5. The CDR3 has 12 amino acids. CDR1 is SEHNR and CDR2 is FQNEAQ in the germline V gene (reference sequence). The CDR3 sequence: CASGGSRNEQFF. In DNA, the CDR3 is TGTGCCAGCGGCGGGAGTAGGAATGAGCAGTTCTTC. Supplemented by reference TRBV7-9 and TRBJ2-1, the full variable domain reads DTGVSQNPRHKITKRGQNVTFRCDPISEHNRLYWYRQTLGQGPEFLTYFQNEAQLEKSRLLSDRFSAERPKGSFSTLEIQRTEQGDSAMYLCASGGSRNEQFFGPGTRLTVL.

The sample holds many counts of this clonotype. This chain connects TRBV28 to TRBJ2-3; TRBD2 agrees at 14 bases. V shed 6 bases and J 6 bases; nucleotides not matched to a gene: 11. CDR1 MDHEN and CDR2 SYDVKM come from the germline V gene. The CDR3 has 17 amino acids. CDR3 sequence: CASRGPGLAGVRDTQYF. The DNA of the CDR3 is TGTGCCAGCAGGGGTCCGGGACTAGCGGGAGTAAGGGATACGCAGTATTTT.

This clonotype was observed a few times. V usage is TRBV28 and J usage is TRBJ2-7; D is unresolved. The CDR3 has 14 residues. Germline-derived CDR1 and CDR2 are MDHEN and SYDVKM. With 6 bases removed from V and 3 bases from J, the gap between germline ends came to 15 bases. CDR3 loop: CASSPDDWNYEQYF. CDR3 DNA sequence: TGTGCCAGCAGCCCCGACGATTGGAACTACGAGCAGTACTTC.

This clonotype has at least ten counts. The chain carries TRBV5-1 and TRBJ2-1; tentative D call: TRBD1 (6 bases). This CDR3 has 15 amino acids. Germline V CDR1 and CDR2: SGHRS, YFSETQ. V lost 0 bases to trimming and J lost 8 bases, with 15 bases between them. This CDR3 reads CASSLGRGSFYEQFF. The CDR3 nucleotides are TGCGCCAGCAGCTTGGGTAGGGGGTCCTTTTATGAGCAGTTCTTC. Supplemented by reference TRBV5-1 and TRBJ2-1, the full variable domain reads KAGVTQTPRYLIKTRGQQVTLSCSPISGHRSVSWYQQTPGQGLQFLFEYFSETQRNKGNFPGRFSGRQFSNSRSEMNVSTLELGDSALYLCASSLGRGSFYEQFFGPGTRLTVL.